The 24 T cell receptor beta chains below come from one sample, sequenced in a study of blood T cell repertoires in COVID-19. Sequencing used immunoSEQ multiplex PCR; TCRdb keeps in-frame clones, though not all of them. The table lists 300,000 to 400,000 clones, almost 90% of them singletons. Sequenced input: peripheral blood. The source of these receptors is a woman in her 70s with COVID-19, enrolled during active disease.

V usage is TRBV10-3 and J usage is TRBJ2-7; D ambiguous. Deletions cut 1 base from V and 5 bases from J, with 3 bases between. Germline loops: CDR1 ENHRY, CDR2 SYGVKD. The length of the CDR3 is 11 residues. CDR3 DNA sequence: TGTGCCATCAGTGAGTATAACGAGCAGTACTTC. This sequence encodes CAISEYNEQYF.

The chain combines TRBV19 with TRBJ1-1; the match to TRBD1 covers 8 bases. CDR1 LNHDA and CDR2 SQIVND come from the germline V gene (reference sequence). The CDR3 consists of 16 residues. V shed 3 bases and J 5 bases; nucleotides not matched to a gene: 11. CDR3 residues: CASSIIPGQGGTEAFF. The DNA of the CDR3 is TGTGCCAGTAGTATTATCCCAGGACAGGGAGGTACTGAAGCTTTCTTT.

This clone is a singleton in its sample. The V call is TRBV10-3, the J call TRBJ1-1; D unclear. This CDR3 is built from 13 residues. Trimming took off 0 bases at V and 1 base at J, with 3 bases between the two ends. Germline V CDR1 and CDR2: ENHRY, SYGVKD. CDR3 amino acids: CAISESANTEAFF. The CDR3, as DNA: TGTGCCATCAGTGAGTCGGCGAACACTGAAGCTTTCTTT.

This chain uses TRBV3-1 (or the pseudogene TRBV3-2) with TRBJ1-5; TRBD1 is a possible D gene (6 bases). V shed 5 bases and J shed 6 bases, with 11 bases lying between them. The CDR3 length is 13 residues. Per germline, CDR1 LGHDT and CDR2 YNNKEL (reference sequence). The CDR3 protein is CASSAGDGQPQHF. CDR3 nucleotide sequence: TGTGCCAGCAGCGCAGGGGACGGTCAGCCCCAGCATTTT.

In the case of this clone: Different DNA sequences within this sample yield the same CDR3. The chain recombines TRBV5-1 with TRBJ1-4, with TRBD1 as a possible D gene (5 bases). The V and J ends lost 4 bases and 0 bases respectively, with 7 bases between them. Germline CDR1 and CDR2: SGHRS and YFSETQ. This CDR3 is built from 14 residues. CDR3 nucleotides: TGCGCCAGCAGCCTAGGGGCAACTAATGAAAAACTGTTTTTT. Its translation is CASSLGATNEKLFF.

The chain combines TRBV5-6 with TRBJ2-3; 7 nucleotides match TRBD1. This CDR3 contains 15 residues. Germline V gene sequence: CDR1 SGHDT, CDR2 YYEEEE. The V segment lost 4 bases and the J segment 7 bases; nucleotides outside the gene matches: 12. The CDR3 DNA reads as TGTGCCAGCAGCCCCTCGGAGGCAGGGGGTTATACGCAGTATTTT. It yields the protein CASSPSEAGGYTQYF.

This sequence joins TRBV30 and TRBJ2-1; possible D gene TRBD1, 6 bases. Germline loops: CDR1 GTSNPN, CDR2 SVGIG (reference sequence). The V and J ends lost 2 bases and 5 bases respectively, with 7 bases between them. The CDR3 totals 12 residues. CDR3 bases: TGTGCCTGGAGTTGGACAGACAATGAGCAGTTCTTC. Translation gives CAWSWTDNEQFF.

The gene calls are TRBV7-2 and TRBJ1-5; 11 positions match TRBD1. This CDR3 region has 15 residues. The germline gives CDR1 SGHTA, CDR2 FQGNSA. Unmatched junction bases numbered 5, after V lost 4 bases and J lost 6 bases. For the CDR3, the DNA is TGTGCCAGCAGCTCGGACAGGGGGCAGGTTCAGCCCCAGCATTTT. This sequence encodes CASSSDRGQVQPQHF.

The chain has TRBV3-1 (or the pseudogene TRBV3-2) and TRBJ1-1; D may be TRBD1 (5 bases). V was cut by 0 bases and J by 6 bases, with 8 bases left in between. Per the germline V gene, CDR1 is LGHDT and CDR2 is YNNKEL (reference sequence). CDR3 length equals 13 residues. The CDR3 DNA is TGTGCCAGCAGCCAAGATCCGGGGGCTGAAGCTTTCTTT. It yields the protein CASSQDPGAEAFF.

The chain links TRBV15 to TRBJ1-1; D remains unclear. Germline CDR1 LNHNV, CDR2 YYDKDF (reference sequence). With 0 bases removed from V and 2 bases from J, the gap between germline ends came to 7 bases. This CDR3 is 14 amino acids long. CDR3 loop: CATSRDGENTEAFF. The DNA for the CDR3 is TGTGCCACCAGCAGAGATGGAGAAAACACTGAAGCTTTCTTT.

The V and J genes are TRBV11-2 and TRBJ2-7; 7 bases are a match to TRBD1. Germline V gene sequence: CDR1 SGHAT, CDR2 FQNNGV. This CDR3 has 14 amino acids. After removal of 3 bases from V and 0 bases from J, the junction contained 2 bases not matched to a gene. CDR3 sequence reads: CASSFTGASYEQYF. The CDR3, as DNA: TGTGCCAGCAGCTTTACAGGGGCCTCCTACGAGCAGTACTTC. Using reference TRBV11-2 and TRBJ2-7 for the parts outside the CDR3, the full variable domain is EAGVAQSPRYKIIEKRQSVAFWCNPISGHATLYWYQQILGQGPKLLIQFQNNGVVDDSQLPKDRFSAERLKGVDSTLKIQPAKLEDSAVYLCASSFTGASYEQYFGPGTRLTVT.

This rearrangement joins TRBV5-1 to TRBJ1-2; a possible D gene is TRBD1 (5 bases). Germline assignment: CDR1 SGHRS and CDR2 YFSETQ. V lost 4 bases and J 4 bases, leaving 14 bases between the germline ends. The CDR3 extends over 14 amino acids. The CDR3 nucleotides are TGCGCCAGCAGCGTCGGACACACCTCCTATGGCTACACCTTC. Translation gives CASSVGHTSYGYTF.

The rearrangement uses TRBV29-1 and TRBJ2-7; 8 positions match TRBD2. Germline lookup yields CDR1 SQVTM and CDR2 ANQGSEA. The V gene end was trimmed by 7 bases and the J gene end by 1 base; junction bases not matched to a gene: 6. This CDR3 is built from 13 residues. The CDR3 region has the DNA TGCAGCGGACGGACTAGCCTATCCTACGAGCAGTACTTC. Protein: CSGRTSLSYEQYF.

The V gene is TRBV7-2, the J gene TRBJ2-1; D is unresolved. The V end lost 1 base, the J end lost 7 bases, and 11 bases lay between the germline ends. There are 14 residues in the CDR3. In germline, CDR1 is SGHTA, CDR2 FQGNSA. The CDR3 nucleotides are TGTGCCAGCAGCTTAGGGAGAGCTATGAATGAGCAGTTCTTC. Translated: CASSLGRAMNEQFF.

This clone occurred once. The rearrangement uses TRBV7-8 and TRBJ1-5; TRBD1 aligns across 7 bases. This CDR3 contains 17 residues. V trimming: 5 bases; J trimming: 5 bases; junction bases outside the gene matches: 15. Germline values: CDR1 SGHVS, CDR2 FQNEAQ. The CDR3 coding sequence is TGTGCCAGCAGCCAAGATGGGACAGCCGGATTTTATCAGCCCCAGCATTTT. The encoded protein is CASSQDGTAGFYQPQHF.

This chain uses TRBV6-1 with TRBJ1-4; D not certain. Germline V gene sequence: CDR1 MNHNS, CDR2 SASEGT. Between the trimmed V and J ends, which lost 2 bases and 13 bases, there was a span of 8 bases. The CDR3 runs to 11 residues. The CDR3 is CASSERQVLFF. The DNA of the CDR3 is TGTGCCAGCAGTGAACGACAAGTACTGTTTTTT.

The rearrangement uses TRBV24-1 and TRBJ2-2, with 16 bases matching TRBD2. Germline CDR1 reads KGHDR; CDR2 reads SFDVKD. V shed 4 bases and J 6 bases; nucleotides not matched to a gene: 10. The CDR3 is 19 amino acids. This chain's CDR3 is CATSEAGTSGGASPGELFF. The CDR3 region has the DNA TGTGCCACCAGTGAAGCCGGGACTAGCGGGGGGGCATCCCCCGGGGAGCTGTTTTTT.

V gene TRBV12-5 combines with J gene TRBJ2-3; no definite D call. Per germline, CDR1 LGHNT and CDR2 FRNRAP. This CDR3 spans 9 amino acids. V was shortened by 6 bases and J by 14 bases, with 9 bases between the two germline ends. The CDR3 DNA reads TGTGCTAGTGGGGTCGAGTCGTATTTT. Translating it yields CASGVESYF.

CDR3 bases: TGTGCCAGCAGTTTAAGCAGGATACAAGAGACCCAGTACTTC. Translated, it gives CASSLSRIQETQYF. This chain uses TRBV27 with TRBJ2-5; D uncertain. The CDR3 sequence is 14 residues long. CDR1 MNHEY and CDR2 SMNVEV come from the germline V gene (reference sequence). V was clipped by 2 bases and J by 2 bases, with 9 bases between them.

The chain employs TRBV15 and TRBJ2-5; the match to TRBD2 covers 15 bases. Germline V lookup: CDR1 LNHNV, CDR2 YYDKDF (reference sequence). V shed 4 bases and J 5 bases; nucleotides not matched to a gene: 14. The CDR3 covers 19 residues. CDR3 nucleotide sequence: TGTGCCACCAGCACCTACCACCCGGGACTAGCGGGGGGTGAGGAGACCCAGTACTTC. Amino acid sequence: CATSTYHPGLAGGEETQYF.

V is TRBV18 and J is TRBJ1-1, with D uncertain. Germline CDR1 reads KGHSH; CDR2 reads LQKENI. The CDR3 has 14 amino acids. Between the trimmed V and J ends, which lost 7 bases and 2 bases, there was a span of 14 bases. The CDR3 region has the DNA TGTGCCAGCTTTTCGAATAGAGAAAACACTGAAGCTTTCTTT. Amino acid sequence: CASFSNRENTEAFF.

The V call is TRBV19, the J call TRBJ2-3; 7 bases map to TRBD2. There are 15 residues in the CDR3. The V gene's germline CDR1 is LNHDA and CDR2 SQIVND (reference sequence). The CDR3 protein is CATSDRGVPTDTQYF. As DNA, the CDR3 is TGTGCTACCTCGGACCGGGGGGTCCCCACAGATACGCAGTATTTT. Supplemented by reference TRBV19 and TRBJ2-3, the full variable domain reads DGGITQSPKYLFRKEGQNVTLSCEQNLNHDAMYWYRQDPGQGLRLIYYSQIVNDFQKGDIAEGYSVSREKKESFPLTVTSAQKNPTAFYLCATSDRGVPTDTQYFGPGTRLTVL.

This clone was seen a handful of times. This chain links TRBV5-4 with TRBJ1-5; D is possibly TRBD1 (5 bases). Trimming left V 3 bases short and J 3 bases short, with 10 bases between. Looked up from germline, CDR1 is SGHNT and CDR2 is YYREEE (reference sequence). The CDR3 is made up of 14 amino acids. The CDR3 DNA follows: TGTGCCAGCAGCTCTCGGGACTCCAATCAGCCCCAGCATTTT. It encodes CASSSRDSNQPQHF.

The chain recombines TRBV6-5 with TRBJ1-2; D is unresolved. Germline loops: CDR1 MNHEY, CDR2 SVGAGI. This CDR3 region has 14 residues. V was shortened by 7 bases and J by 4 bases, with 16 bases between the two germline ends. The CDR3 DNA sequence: TGTGCCAGCACCCCCGACCTAGAGTTCTATGGCTACACCTTC. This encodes CASTPDLEFYGYTF.